This T cell receptor (beta chain) was recovered during a study of blood T cell repertoires in COVID-19. As for the study in general: Donors in the United States, Italy and Spain gave samples during acute or convalescent COVID-19. T cells, B-cell-depleted T cells, or PBMCs provided the cDNA or gDNA that served as material.

The CDR3 totals 17 residues. CDR1 and CDR2 from the germline V gene are MGHDK and SYGVNS. The J segment lost 3 bases and the V segment lost 4 bases, leaving 11 bases of the junction unmatched. Measured with immunoSEQ multiplex PCR; TCRdb has only the in-frame clones, and not every one. Here the sample spans over 200,000 clones, roughly 90% being singletons. This clone was detected only once. The specimen sequenced was peripheral blood. The source is a woman aged 55 to 70 with acute or convalescent COVID-19. This chain connects TRBV25-1 to TRBJ2-2; 7 bases fit TRBD1. CDR3 amino acids: CASSAYRQGRYTGELFF. The CDR3 coding sequence is TGTGCCAGCAGTGCCTACCGACAGGGTCGCTACACCGGGGAGCTGTTTTTT.